Here is one T cell receptor beta chain with its context. The antigen is not known. The sample originates from a study of shared clonotypes between healthy human individuals. Only in-frame clones appear in the TCRdb table, and some are missing; sequencing was by immunoSEQ multiplex PCR. Among 550,000 to 850,000 clones listed, over 60% were seen once. The CDR3 spans 16 residues. Trimming stripped 1 base from V and 3 bases from J, with 12 bases between. Germline CDR1 LNHDA, CDR2 SQIVND (reference sequence). The donor cohort consisted entirely of Caucasian adults residing in Nashville, Tennessee. Study-wide results and caveats: Estimated richness was generally greater in naive than memory subsets. Only blood samples were collected, and tissue repertoires likely differ.

Sequencing input: memory CD4+ T cells sorted from blood. Subset denoted: CD45RA-negative fraction. This receptor was identified in a woman aged 25 to 39 in good health. The chain joins TRBV19 to TRBJ2-2; the D gene is possibly TRBD2 (5 bases). CDR3 residues: CASSIGVREYTGELFF. The CDR3 bases are TGTGCCAGTAGTATAGGTGTGAGGGAATACACCGGGGAGCTGTTTTTT.